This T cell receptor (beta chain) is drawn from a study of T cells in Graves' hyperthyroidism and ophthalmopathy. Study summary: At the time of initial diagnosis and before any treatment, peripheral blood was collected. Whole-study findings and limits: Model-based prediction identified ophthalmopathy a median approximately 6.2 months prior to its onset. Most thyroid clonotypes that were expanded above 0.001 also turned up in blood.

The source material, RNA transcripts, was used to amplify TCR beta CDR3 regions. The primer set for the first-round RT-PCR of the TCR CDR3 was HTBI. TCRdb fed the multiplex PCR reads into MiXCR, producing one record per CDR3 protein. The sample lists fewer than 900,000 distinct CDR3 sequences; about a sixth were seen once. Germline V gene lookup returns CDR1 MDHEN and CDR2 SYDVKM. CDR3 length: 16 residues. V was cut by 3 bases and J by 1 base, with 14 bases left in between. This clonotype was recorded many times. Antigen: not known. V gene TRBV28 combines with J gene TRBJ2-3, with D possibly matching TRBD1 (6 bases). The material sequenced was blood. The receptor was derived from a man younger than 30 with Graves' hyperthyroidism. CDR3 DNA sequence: TGTGCCAGCAGTTTTGCAAGGACAGTCGGCACAGATACGCAGTATTTT. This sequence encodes CASSFARTVGTDTQYF.